Listed below are T cell receptor beta chains from one sample, sequenced in a study of graft-versus-host responses after intestinal transplantation. These TCRs' antigens remain unknown. Libraries were prepared by immunoSEQ multiplex PCR; TCRdb keeps only in-frame clonotypes and omits some of them. This table has about 99,000 clones, about 88% appearing once. The sequenced sample was unstimulated CD4+ T cells sorted from spleen or lymph node cells, obtained before intestinal transplant. Every receptor here comes from a human donor who received an intestinal transplant. Both conserved end residues are part of each CDR3. The D gene is left open where the match is weak. Not all rows give a size; the values are once, few, many and, for expanded clones, a class.

CDR3nt: TGTGCCATCAGTGAGGACAGGGACACCGGGGAGCTGTTTTTT
CDR3aa: CAISEDRDTGELFF
v_gene: TRBV10-3
d_gene: TRBD1
j_gene: TRBJ2-2
abundance: NA

CDR3nt: TGTGCCAGCAGCAATGGACTAGCGGGGGCCTTCAGGGAGACCCAGTACTTC
CDR3aa: CASSNGLAGAFRETQYF
v_gene: TRBV9
d_gene: TRBD2
j_gene: TRBJ2-5
abundance: NA

CDR3nt: TGTGCCAGCAGTTACTCCAGGGGAAACACCATATATTTT
CDR3aa: CASSYSRGNTIYF
v_gene: TRBV6-5
d_gene: NA
j_gene: TRBJ1-3
abundance: once

CDR3nt: TGTGCCAGCAGTTACTCGACTGTCAGCTCTGGAAACACCATATATTTT
CDR3aa: CASSYSTVSSGNTIYF
v_gene: TRBV6-5
d_gene: NA
j_gene: TRBJ1-3
abundance: once

CDR3nt: TGTGCCAGCAGCTTGTCCCACAATGAGCAGTTCTTC
CDR3aa: CASSLSHNEQFF
v_gene: TRBV5-4
d_gene: NA
j_gene: TRBJ2-1
abundance: NA

CDR3nt: TGTGCCTCCACCCCGAGGGGCAGCCCCTACGAGCAGTACTTC
CDR3aa: CASTPRGSPYEQYF
v_gene: TRBV25-1
d_gene: NA
j_gene: TRBJ2-7
abundance: once

CDR3nt: TGTGCCAGCAGCGTCATGACCAGCGGCACAGATACGCAGTATTTT
CDR3aa: CASSVMTSGTDTQYF
v_gene: TRBV9
d_gene: NA
j_gene: TRBJ2-3
abundance: NA

CDR3nt: TGTGCCAGCAGTCCCTTTTGGGGAGGGGGGGGCACCGGGGAGCTGTTTTTT
CDR3aa: CASSPFWGGGGTGELFF
v_gene: TRBV27
d_gene: NA
j_gene: TRBJ2-2
abundance: NA

CDR3nt: TGTGCCAGCAGCTTAGAACCGGGGGCGAGCTATGGCTACACCTTC
CDR3aa: CASSLEPGASYGYTF
v_gene: TRBV7-6
d_gene: NA
j_gene: TRBJ1-2
abundance: NA

CDR3nt: TGCGCCAGCAGCTTGGCCGGCGGAGGGGCGAACACCGGGGAGCTGTTTTTT
CDR3aa: CASSLAGGGANTGELFF
v_gene: TRBV5-1
d_gene: NA
j_gene: TRBJ2-2
abundance: NA

CDR3nt: TGCAGTGCGGGAGTAAGCTACGAGCAGTACTTC
CDR3aa: CSAGVSYEQYF
v_gene: TRBV20-1
d_gene: NA
j_gene: TRBJ2-7
abundance: NA

CDR3nt: TGTGCCAGCAGCCCAAGGTGGGGGGAAGGCGAGCAGTACTTC
CDR3aa: CASSPRWGEGEQYF
v_gene: TRBV21-1
d_gene: NA
j_gene: TRBJ2-7
abundance: NA

CDR3nt: TGTGCCAGCACTACTATAAGAGACGAGCAGTACTTC
CDR3aa: CASTTIRDEQYF
v_gene: TRBV6-5
d_gene: NA
j_gene: TRBJ2-7
abundance: NA

CDR3nt: TGTGCCAGCAGCCAAATGGGGGGGACAGATACGCAGTATTTT
CDR3aa: CASSQMGGTDTQYF
v_gene: TRBV7-3
d_gene: TRBD2
j_gene: TRBJ2-3
abundance: NA

CDR3nt: TGTGCCAGCAGTGACTCTAGGAAGGGGGCTAGCTATGGCTACACCTTC
CDR3aa: CASSDSRKGASYGYTF
v_gene: TRBV2
d_gene: TRBD1
j_gene: TRBJ1-2
abundance: NA

CDR3nt: TGTGCCAGCAAGACTCTGGACACCGGGGAGCTGTTTTTT
CDR3aa: CASKTLDTGELFF
v_gene: TRBV6-1
d_gene: NA
j_gene: TRBJ2-2
abundance: NA

CDR3nt: TGTGCCAGCAGCCAATACAGGAACACTGAAGCTTTCTTT
CDR3aa: CASSQYRNTEAFF
v_gene: TRBV5-4
d_gene: NA
j_gene: TRBJ1-1
abundance: NA

CDR3nt: TGTGCCTGGAACGACAGGGAGGAACTGTTTTTT
CDR3aa: CAWNDREELFF
v_gene: TRBV30
d_gene: TRBD1
j_gene: TRBJ1-4
abundance: NA

CDR3nt: TGCAGCGTTGAACGACAGGGGGCAGAGACCCAGTACTTC
CDR3aa: CSVERQGAETQYF
v_gene: TRBV29-1
d_gene: TRBD1
j_gene: TRBJ2-5
abundance: once

CDR3nt: TGCGCCAGCAGCCAAGGCGTGTCTGGGGCCAACGTCCTGACTTTC
CDR3aa: CASSQGVSGANVLTF
v_gene: TRBV4-1
d_gene: NA
j_gene: TRBJ2-6
abundance: NA

CDR3nt: TGTGCCAGTGGACAGGGGGCGCGCAATGAGCAGTTCTTC
CDR3aa: CASGQGARNEQFF
v_gene: TRBV6-1
d_gene: TRBD1
j_gene: TRBJ2-1
abundance: NA

CDR3nt: TGTGCCAGCAGCTTGCACCTCGGGACAGGGGGCAACGAGCAGTACTTC
CDR3aa: CASSLHLGTGGNEQYF
v_gene: TRBV7-6
d_gene: TRBD1
j_gene: TRBJ2-7
abundance: NA

CDR3nt: TGTGCCAGCAGGGACCGGGAGGGCCTTTGGTACGAGCAGTACTTC
CDR3aa: CASRDREGLWYEQYF
v_gene: TRBV6-1
d_gene: TRBD2
j_gene: TRBJ2-7
abundance: NA

CDR3nt: TGTGCCAGCAGTGTTACCGACAGGGTTGAAGCTTTCTTT
CDR3aa: CASSVTDRVEAFF
v_gene: TRBV2
d_gene: TRBD1
j_gene: TRBJ1-1
abundance: few

CDR3nt: TGTGCCAGCAGTTACTCGCTCACCCCCTCTGGAAACACCATATATTTT
CDR3aa: CASSYSLTPSGNTIYF
v_gene: TRBV6-5
d_gene: NA
j_gene: TRBJ1-3
abundance: few

CDR3nt: TGTGCCAGCAGCCAAGGACCGGGACACGGCTATGGCTACACCTTC
CDR3aa: CASSQGPGHGYGYTF
v_gene: TRBV4-2
d_gene: NA
j_gene: TRBJ1-2
abundance: NA

CDR3nt: TGCAGCGTAGGACTAGCGGGAGTGGAGACCCAGTACTTC
CDR3aa: CSVGLAGVETQYF
v_gene: TRBV29-1
d_gene: TRBD2
j_gene: TRBJ2-5
abundance: once

CDR3nt: TGTGCCAGCAGTTTGACTAGAATCTACAATGAGCAGTTCTTC
CDR3aa: CASSLTRIYNEQFF
v_gene: TRBV7-9
d_gene: NA
j_gene: TRBJ2-1
abundance: few

CDR3nt: TGTGCCAGCAGAAGGGGGGGATACTTTTCCTACGAGCAGTACTTC
CDR3aa: CASRRGGYFSYEQYF
v_gene: TRBV27
d_gene: NA
j_gene: TRBJ2-7
abundance: few

CDR3nt: TGTGCCAGTAGTGGGCCCGGGGCCAGCTCCTATAATTCACCCCTCCACTTT
CDR3aa: CASSGPGASSYNSPLHF
v_gene: TRBV19
d_gene: NA
j_gene: TRBJ1-6
abundance: NA

CDR3nt: TGCGCCAGCAGCAGAAGACAGGGGGCAAGCACAGATACGCAGTATTTT
CDR3aa: CASSRRQGASTDTQYF
v_gene: TRBV5-1
d_gene: TRBD1
j_gene: TRBJ2-3
abundance: NA

CDR3nt: TGTGCCAGCAGCTTTTCCGCAGATACGCAGTATTTT
CDR3aa: CASSFSADTQYF
v_gene: TRBV7-9
d_gene: NA
j_gene: TRBJ2-3
abundance: once

CDR3nt: TGTGCCATCGGTTTGGACGAGCAGTACTTC
CDR3aa: CAIGLDEQYF
v_gene: TRBV10-3
d_gene: NA
j_gene: TRBJ2-7
abundance: few

CDR3nt: TGTGCCCTAGAGGGCCCCCGGGACATGGGGACCCAGTACTTC
CDR3aa: CALEGPRDMGTQYF
v_gene: TRBV30
d_gene: NA
j_gene: TRBJ2-5
abundance: NA

CDR3nt: TGTGCCAGCAGCTTAAATGGCGCTCAAGAGACCCAGTACTTC
CDR3aa: CASSLNGAQETQYF
v_gene: TRBV7-9
d_gene: NA
j_gene: TRBJ2-5
abundance: NA

CDR3nt: TGTGCCAGCAGCCAAGACTCCAGGCGCGGCTACGAGCAGTACTTC
CDR3aa: CASSQDSRRGYEQYF
v_gene: TRBV4-2
d_gene: NA
j_gene: TRBJ2-7
abundance: once

CDR3nt: TGCAGCGTCCACAACGTTGGACAGGACTATGGCTACACCTTC
CDR3aa: CSVHNVGQDYGYTF
v_gene: TRBV29-1
d_gene: TRBD1
j_gene: TRBJ1-2
abundance: NA

CDR3nt: TGTGCCAGCAGCGTAGGTGGGAGCTCTGGAAACACCATATATTTT
CDR3aa: CASSVGGSSGNTIYF
v_gene: TRBV9
d_gene: NA
j_gene: TRBJ1-3
abundance: NA

CDR3nt: TGTGCCAGCAGCTTAGGCTACACGGGCCCCCCTCTGCCCCAGCATTTT
CDR3aa: CASSLGYTGPPLPQHF
v_gene: TRBV7-9
d_gene: NA
j_gene: TRBJ1-5
abundance: NA

CDR3nt: TGCGCCAGCAGCTATCGGTCGTTACAAGAGACCCAGTACTTC
CDR3aa: CASSYRSLQETQYF
v_gene: TRBV5-1
d_gene: NA
j_gene: TRBJ2-5
abundance: NA

CDR3nt: TGTGCCAGCAGTTTCCCGACAGGGTGGAATCAGCCCCAGCATTTT
CDR3aa: CASSFPTGWNQPQHF
v_gene: TRBV6-6
d_gene: TRBD1
j_gene: TRBJ1-5
abundance: NA

CDR3nt: TGTGCCAGCAGCCCTTCCGGGACCGCCTATAATTCACCCCTCCACTTT
CDR3aa: CASSPSGTAYNSPLHF
v_gene: TRBV11-2
d_gene: NA
j_gene: TRBJ1-6
abundance: NA

CDR3nt: TGTGCCAGCAGCAGGGACCCTACAGATCGTGGCATTCAGCCCCAGCATTTT
CDR3aa: CASSRDPTDRGIQPQHF
v_gene: TRBV5-5
d_gene: NA
j_gene: TRBJ1-5
abundance: few

CDR3nt: TGTGCCAGCAGCTCCGGACTATCCGCGGCAGATACGCAGTATTTT
CDR3aa: CASSSGLSAADTQYF
v_gene: TRBV7-9
d_gene: NA
j_gene: TRBJ2-3
abundance: NA

CDR3nt: TGTGCCAGCAGCCGAGTCAGGGGCAGCTCCTACAATGAGCAGTTCTTC
CDR3aa: CASSRVRGSSYNEQFF
v_gene: TRBV13
d_gene: NA
j_gene: TRBJ2-1
abundance: NA

CDR3nt: TGTGCCACCCACCGGGACAGGGTCTCTGAAAAACTGTTTTTT
CDR3aa: CATHRDRVSEKLFF
v_gene: TRBV6-1
d_gene: TRBD1
j_gene: TRBJ1-4
abundance: NA

CDR3nt: TGTGCCAGCAGCTTAATGCGTAGCAATCAGCCCCAGCATTTT
CDR3aa: CASSLMRSNQPQHF
v_gene: TRBV7-2
d_gene: NA
j_gene: TRBJ1-5
abundance: NA

CDR3nt: TGTGCCAGCAGTTACGACAGGGGGGCCGAGCAGTACTTC
CDR3aa: CASSYDRGAEQYF
v_gene: TRBV6-6
d_gene: TRBD1
j_gene: TRBJ2-7
abundance: few

CDR3nt: TGCAGCGTCAGGACTAGCGGCTACAATGAGCAGTTCTTC
CDR3aa: CSVRTSGYNEQFF
v_gene: TRBV29-1
d_gene: TRBD2
j_gene: TRBJ2-1
abundance: NA

CDR3nt: TGTGCCAGCAGCCGACATACAACAGGGGGGTATAACTATGGCTACACCTTC
CDR3aa: CASSRHTTGGYNYGYTF
v_gene: TRBV4-2
d_gene: TRBD1
j_gene: TRBJ1-2
abundance: once

CDR3nt: TGTGCCACCAGCATAGGAGGGAGGGAGACCCAGTACTTC
CDR3aa: CATSIGGRETQYF
v_gene: TRBV15
d_gene: NA
j_gene: TRBJ2-5
abundance: NA

CDR3nt: TGTGCCAGCAGCTTGTCGTCTAGCGGGACCGTCCCCTACGAGCAGTACTTC
CDR3aa: CASSLSSSGTVPYEQYF
v_gene: TRBV7-9
d_gene: TRBD2
j_gene: TRBJ2-7
abundance: once

CDR3nt: TGCGCCAGCAGCTTCGAGGGGCGAGGAAACACCATATATTTT
CDR3aa: CASSFEGRGNTIYF
v_gene: TRBV5-1
d_gene: NA
j_gene: TRBJ1-3
abundance: NA

CDR3nt: TGTGCCAGCAGCCCGACTAGTTGGGAGGGCGAGCAGTACTTC
CDR3aa: CASSPTSWEGEQYF
v_gene: TRBV9
d_gene: TRBD2
j_gene: TRBJ2-7
abundance: NA

CDR3nt: TGTGCCAGCAGCAAGTCCTCCTGGGGCGCTGGGGTGCGTTCACCCCTCCACTTT
CDR3aa: CASSKSSWGAGVRSPLHF
v_gene: TRBV21-1
d_gene: NA
j_gene: TRBJ1-6
abundance: NA

CDR3nt: TGTGCCAGCAGTGAAAAGCAGGGTTATCACTCACCCCTCCACTTT
CDR3aa: CASSEKQGYHSPLHF
v_gene: TRBV2
d_gene: NA
j_gene: TRBJ1-6
abundance: few